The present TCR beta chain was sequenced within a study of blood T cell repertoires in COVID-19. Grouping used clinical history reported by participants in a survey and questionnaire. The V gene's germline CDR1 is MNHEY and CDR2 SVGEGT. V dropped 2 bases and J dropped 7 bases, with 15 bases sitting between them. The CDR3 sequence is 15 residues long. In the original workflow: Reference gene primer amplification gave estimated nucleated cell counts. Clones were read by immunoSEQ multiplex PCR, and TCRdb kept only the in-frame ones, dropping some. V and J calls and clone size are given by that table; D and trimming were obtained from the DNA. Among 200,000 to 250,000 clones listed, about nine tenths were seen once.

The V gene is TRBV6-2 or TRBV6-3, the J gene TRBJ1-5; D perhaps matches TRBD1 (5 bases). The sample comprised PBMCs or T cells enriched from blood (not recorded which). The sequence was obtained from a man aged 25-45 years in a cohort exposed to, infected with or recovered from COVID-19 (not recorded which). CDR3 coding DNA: TGTGCCAGCAGTTACACAGACGGGGGTGGACAGCCCCAGCATTTT. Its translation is CASSYTDGGGQPQHF.